Listed here are 9 T cell receptor beta chains from one sample, sequenced in a study of OX40 agonist ivuxolimab in advanced cancers. This table comes from immunoSEQ multiplex PCR, and its TCRdb copy is limited to in-frame clones, with some not included. The table lists approximately 70,000 clones, 90% to 95% of them singletons. The input for sequencing was CD4+ or CD8+ T cells sorted from blood, taken in a trial of the OX40 agonist ivuxolimab. These receptors originate from an adult with an advanced solid tumor such as melanoma, head and neck, liver or kidney cancer.

The chain joins TRBV4-2 to TRBJ2-2; D is undetermined. V lost 3 bases and J lost 4, with 12 bases in between. The CDR3 spans 15 residues. Germline CDR1 LGHNA, CDR2 YNFKEQ. The CDR3 bases are TGTGCCAGCAGCCACCTCAACTCCGGCACCGGGGAGCTGTTTTTT. Translated, it gives CASSHLNSGTGELFF.

V is TRBV15 and J is TRBJ1-3, with D hard to call. The germline gives CDR1 LNHNV, CDR2 YYDKDF (reference sequence). Trimming removed 0 bases at V and 2 bases at J, with 8 bases between. The CDR3 covers 15 residues. Here the CDR3 DNA reads TGTGCCACCAGCAGAGATAGAGGGACTGGAAACACCATATATTTT. Translating gives CATSRDRGTGNTIYF.

This clone was recorded a few times. The chain couples TRBV9 to TRBJ1-1, with D perhaps TRBD1 (6 bases). Trimming pared 6 bases from V and 1 base from J, leaving 13 bases between. The CDR3 runs 14 residues. From germline, CDR1 is SGDLS and CDR2 YYNGEE. CDR3 in amino acids: CASTPSGQNTEAFF. The CDR3 nucleotides are TGTGCCAGCACCCCGTCGGGACAGAACACTGAAGCTTTCTTT.

This chain uses TRBV7-9 with TRBJ1-3; the D is unclear. The germline gives CDR1 SEHNR, CDR2 FQNEAQ (reference sequence). This CDR3 region has 16 residues. V gave up 5 bases and J gave up 0 bases, with 14 bases separating them. The CDR3 nucleotides read TGTGCCAGCAGCCCCGTCGGCATTGGCTCTGGAAACACCATATATTTT. It is translated as CASSPVGIGSGNTIYF. Using reference TRBV7-9 and TRBJ1-3 for the parts outside the CDR3, the full variable domain is DTGVSQNPRHKITKRGQNVTFRCDPISEHNRLYWYRQTLGQGPEFLTYFQNEAQLEKSRLLSDRFSAERPKGSFSTLEIQRTEQGDSAMYLCASSPVGIGSGNTIYFGEGSWLTVV.

The chain has TRBV5-6 and TRBJ1-5; 9 bases are shared with TRBD1. Germline CDR1 SGHDT, CDR2 YYEEEE. The CDR3 is 16 amino acids. V lost 4 bases to trimming and J lost 0 bases; unmatched junction nucleotides: 5. In DNA form, the CDR3 reads TGTGCCAGCAGCAGAGGGACAGGGTATAGCAATCAGCCCCAGCATTTT. Protein sequence: CASSRGTGYSNQPQHF.

The V gene is TRBV7-2, the J gene TRBJ2-2; D is possibly TRBD1 (5 bases). The CDR3 sequence is 14 residues long. Trimming cost V 6 bases and J 1 base, with 9 bases left between them. Per the germline V gene, CDR1 is SGHTA and CDR2 is FQGNSA. Here the CDR3 reads CASRVQGNTGELFF. The CDR3 nucleotides are TGTGCCAGCAGAGTCCAGGGGAACACCGGGGAGCTGTTTTTT.

This chain links TRBV19 with TRBJ1-1; perhaps TRBD1 as D (5 bases). With 7 bases removed from V and 8 bases from J, the gap between germline ends came to 17 bases. Per germline, CDR1 LNHDA and CDR2 SQIVND (reference sequence). This CDR3 comprises 13 residues. The CDR3, as DNA: TGTGCCAGTACGCGGGAGAGGGGAATGGAAGCTTTCTTT. It translates to CASTRERGMEAFF.

This chain connects TRBV6-1 to TRBJ2-3; D could derive from TRBD1 or TRBD2 (6 bases each). This CDR3 contains 14 residues. The ends were cut back, 8 bases at V and 2 bases at J, with 14 bases in the middle. Germline assignment: CDR1 MNHNS and CDR2 SASEGT. The CDR3: CASGGGLNTDTQYF. In DNA, the CDR3 is TGTGCCAGCGGAGGGGGGCTGAACACAGATACGCAGTATTTT.

This clone was seen only a few times. The V and J genes are TRBV7-9 and TRBJ2-3; 8 bases are a match to TRBD2. V lost 5 bases, J lost 1 base, and 5 bases stayed unmatched. Germline V gives CDR1 SEHNR, CDR2 FQNEAQ (reference sequence). This CDR3 is 15 amino acids long. The CDR3 region is CASSISGIGTDTQYF. The CDR3 coding sequence is TGTGCCAGCAGCATTAGCGGGATCGGCACAGATACGCAGTATTTT.